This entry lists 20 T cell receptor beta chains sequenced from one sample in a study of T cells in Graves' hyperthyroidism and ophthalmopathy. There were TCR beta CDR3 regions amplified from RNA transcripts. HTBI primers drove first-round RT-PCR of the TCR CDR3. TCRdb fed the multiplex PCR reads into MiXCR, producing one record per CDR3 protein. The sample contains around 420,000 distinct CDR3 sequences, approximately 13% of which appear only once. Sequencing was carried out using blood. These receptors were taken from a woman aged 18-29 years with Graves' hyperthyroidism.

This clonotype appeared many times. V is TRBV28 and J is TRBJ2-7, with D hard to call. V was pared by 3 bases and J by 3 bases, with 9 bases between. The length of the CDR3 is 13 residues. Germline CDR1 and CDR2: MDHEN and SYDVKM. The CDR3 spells CASSLTRYYEQYF. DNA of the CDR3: TGTGCCAGCAGTTTGACCCGTTACTACGAGCAGTACTTC.

The CDR3 DNA reads as TGTGCCAGCAGTCCCTCCGGGACAGTTACCTCGAGAAACACCATATATTTT. This translates into CASSPSGTVTSRNTIYF. The chain has TRBV28 and TRBJ1-3, with TRBD1 matching 7 bases. The germline V gene encodes CDR1 MDHEN and CDR2 SYDVKM. This CDR3 region has 17 residues. V shed 5 bases and J 5 bases; nucleotides not matched to a gene: 15.

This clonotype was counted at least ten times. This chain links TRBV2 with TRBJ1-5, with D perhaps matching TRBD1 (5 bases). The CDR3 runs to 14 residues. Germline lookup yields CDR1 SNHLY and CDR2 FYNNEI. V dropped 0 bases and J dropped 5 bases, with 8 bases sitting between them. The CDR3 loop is CASSEATADQPQHF. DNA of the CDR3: TGTGCCAGCAGTGAAGCGACAGCTGATCAGCCCCAGCATTTT.

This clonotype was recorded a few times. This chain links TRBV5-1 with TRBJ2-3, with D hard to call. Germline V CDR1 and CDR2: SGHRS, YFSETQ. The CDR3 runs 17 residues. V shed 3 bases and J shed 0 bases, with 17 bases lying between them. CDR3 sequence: CASSYQIGEYSTDTQYF. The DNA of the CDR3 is TGCGCCAGCAGCTACCAAATCGGAGAATACAGCACAGATACGCAGTATTTT.

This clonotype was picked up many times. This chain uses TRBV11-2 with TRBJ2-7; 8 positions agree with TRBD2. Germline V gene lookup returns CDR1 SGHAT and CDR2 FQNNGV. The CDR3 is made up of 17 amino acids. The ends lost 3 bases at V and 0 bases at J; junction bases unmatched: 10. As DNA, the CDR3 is TGTGCCAGCAGCTTCGAGACGGGAGGGATGCCCTCCTACGAGCAGTACTTC. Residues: CASSFETGGMPSYEQYF.

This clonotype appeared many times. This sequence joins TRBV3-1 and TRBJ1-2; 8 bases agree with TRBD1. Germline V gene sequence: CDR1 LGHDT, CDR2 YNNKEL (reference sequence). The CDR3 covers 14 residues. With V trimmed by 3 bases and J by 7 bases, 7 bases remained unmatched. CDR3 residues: CASSQPQGAGGYTF. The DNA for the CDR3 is TGTGCCAGCAGCCAGCCCCAGGGGGCGGGTGGCTACACCTTC.

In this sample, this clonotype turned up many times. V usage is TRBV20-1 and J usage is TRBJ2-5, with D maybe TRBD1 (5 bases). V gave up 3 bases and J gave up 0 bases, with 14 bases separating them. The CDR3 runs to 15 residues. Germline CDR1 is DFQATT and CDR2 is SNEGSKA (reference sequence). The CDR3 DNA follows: TGCAGTGCTAGCAACCTACAGGAGTACCAAGAGACCCAGTACTTC. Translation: CSASNLQEYQETQYF.

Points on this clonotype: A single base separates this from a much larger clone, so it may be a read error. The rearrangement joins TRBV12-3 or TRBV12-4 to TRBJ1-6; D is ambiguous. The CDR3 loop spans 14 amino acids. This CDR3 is CAGSTVAGNSPLHF. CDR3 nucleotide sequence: TGTGCCGGCAGCACCGTGGCGGGCAATTCACCCCTCCACTTT.

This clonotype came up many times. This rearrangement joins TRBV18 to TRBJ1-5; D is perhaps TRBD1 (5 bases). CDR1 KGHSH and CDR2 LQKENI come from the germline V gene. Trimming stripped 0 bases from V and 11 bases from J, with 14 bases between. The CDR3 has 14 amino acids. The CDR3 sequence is CASSPPGRDGSQHF. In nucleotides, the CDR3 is TGTGCCAGCTCACCACCGGGCAGGGACGGTTCCCAGCATTTT. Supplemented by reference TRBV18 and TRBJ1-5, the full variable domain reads NAGVMQNPRHLVRRRGQEARLRCSPMKGHSHVYWYRQLPEEGLKFMVYLQKENIIDESGMPKERFSAEFPKEGPSILRIQQVVRGDSAAYFCASSPPGRDGSQHFGDGTRLSIL.

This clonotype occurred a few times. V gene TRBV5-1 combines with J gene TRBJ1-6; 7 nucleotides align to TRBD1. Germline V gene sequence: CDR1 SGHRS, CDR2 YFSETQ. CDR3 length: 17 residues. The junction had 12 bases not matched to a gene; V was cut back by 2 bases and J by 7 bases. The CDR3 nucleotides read TGCGCCAGCAGCTTAACAGGGGCCTCGGGGCAAAATTCACCCCTCCACTTT. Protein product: CASSLTGASGQNSPLHF. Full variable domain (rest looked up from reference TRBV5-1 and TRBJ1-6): KAGVTQTPRYLIKTRGQQVTLSCSPISGHRSVSWYQQTPGQGLQFLFEYFSETQRNKGNFPGRFSGRQFSNSRSEMNVSTLELGDSALYLCASSLTGASGQNSPLHFGNGTRLTVT.

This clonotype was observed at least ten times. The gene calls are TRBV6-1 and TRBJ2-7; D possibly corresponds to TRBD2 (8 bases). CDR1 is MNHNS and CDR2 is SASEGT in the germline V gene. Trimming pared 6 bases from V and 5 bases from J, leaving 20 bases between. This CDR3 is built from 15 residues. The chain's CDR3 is CASSPPGGGNNEQYF. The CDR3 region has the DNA TGTGCCAGCAGCCCGCCGGGAGGGGGCAACAACGAGCAGTACTTC.

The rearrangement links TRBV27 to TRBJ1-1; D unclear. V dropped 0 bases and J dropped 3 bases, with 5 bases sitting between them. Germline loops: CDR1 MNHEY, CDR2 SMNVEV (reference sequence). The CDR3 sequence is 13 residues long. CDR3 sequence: CASSLSRYTEAFF. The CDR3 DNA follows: TGTGCCAGCAGTTTATCCAGGTACACTGAAGCTTTCTTT.

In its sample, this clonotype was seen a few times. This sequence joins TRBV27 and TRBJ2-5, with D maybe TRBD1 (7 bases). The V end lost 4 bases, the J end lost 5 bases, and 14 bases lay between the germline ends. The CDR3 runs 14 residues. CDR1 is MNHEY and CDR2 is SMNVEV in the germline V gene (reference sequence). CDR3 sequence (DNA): TGTGCCAGCAGTTCCTACAGGGGACTGGAGACCCAGTACTTC. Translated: CASSSYRGLETQYF.

The CDR3 nucleotides are TGCGCCAGCAGCCAAGAGTCCCCAGGGACGATGAACACTGAAGCTTTCTTT. Protein: CASSQESPGTMNTEAFF. The rearrangement uses TRBV4-3 and TRBJ1-1; D might be TRBD1 (5 bases). V was shortened by 0 bases and J by 0 bases, with 14 bases between the two germline ends. This CDR3 spans 17 amino acids. Germline CDR1 is LGHNA and CDR2 is YSLEER.

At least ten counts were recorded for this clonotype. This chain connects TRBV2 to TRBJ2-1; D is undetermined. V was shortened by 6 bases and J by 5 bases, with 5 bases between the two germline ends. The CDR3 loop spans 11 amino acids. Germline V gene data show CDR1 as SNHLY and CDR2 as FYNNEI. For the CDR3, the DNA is TGTGCCAGCAGCGTGGACAATGAGCAGTTCTTC. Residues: CASSVDNEQFF.

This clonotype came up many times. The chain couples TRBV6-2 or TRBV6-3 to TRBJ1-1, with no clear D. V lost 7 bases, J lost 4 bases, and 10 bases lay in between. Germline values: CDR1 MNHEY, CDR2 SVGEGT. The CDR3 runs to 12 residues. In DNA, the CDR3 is TGTGCCAGCACTACTGTAGGCACTGAAGCTTTCTTT. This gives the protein CASTTVGTEAFF.

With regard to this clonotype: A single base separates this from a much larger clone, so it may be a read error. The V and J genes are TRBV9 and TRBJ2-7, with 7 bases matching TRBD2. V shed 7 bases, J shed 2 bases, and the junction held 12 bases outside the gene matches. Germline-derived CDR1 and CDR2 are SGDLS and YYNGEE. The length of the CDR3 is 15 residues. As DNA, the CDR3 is TGTGCCAGCGGCCTCGGGGAGGGCGATACCTACGAGCAGTACTTC. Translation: CASGLGEGDTYEQYF.

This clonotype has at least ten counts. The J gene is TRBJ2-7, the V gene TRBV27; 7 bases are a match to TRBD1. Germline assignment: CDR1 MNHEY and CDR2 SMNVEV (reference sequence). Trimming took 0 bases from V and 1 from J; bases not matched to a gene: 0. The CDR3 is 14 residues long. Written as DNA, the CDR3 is TGTGCCAGCAGTTTATCCAGGGGGTCCTACGAGCAGTACTTC. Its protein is CASSLSRGSYEQYF.

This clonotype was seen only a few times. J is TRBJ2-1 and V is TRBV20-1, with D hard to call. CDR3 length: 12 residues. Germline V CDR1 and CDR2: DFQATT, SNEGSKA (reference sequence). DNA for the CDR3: TGCAGCCTGTGGGGATCCTACAATGAGCAGTTCTTC. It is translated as CSLWGSYNEQFF.

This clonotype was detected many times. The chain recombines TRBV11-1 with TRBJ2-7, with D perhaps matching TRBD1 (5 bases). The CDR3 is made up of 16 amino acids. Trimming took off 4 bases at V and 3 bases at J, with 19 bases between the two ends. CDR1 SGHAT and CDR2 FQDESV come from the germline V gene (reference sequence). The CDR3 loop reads CASSSTQGMWGYEQYF. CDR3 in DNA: TGTGCCAGCAGCTCTACGCAGGGTATGTGGGGCTACGAGCAGTACTTC.